The 23 T cell receptor beta chains given below trace back to one sample, sequenced in a study of CD4 T cells in relation to SARS-CoV-2 and coronaviruses. CD4+ T cells from unexposed donors were obtained before the COVID-19 pandemic (2011-2018). CD4+ T cells were isolated from the cells after more than nine days of culture. Sequencing was performed with immunoSEQ multiplex PCR; in TCRdb, only in-frame clones are kept and a portion is missing. The table includes tens of thousands of clones, approximately 73% detected once. These receptors' antigens are unknown. The sample taken for sequencing was CD4+ T cells from PBMCs, cultured in vitro. The receptor set was obtained from a human donor in good health.

The chain is built from TRBV12-1 and TRBJ1-6. TRBV12-1 corresponds to a pseudogene. The CDR3 runs to 18 residues. The CDR3 DNA reads TGTGCCAGCAGCTTTAAGGTTATCCACGGCTCCTATAATTCACCCCTCCACTTT. This translates into CASSFKVIHGSYNSPLHF.

The chain couples TRBV7-9 to TRBJ2-7, with 7 bases lining up with TRBD2. CDR1 is SEHNR and CDR2 is FQNEAQ in the germline V gene (reference sequence). Trimming removed 1 base from V and 6 bases from J; junction bases left unmatched: 6. The CDR3 covers 14 residues. The CDR3 DNA follows: TGTGCCAGCAGCTTAGGCCCACCGGGGGGCGAGCAGTACTTC. Amino acid sequence: CASSLGPPGGEQYF.

The chain carries TRBV3-1 (or the pseudogene TRBV3-2) and TRBJ2-1; D remains ambiguous. The V gene's germline CDR1 is LGHDT and CDR2 YNNKEL (reference sequence). Trimming pared 0 bases from V and 7 bases from J, leaving 13 bases between. This CDR3 comprises 15 residues. The chain's CDR3 is CASSQDILVRNEQFF. The CDR3 nucleotides read TGTGCCAGCAGCCAAGATATATTGGTCCGTAATGAGCAGTTCTTC.

The rearrangement uses TRBV7-9 and TRBJ2-3; D is unclear. The V gene's germline CDR1 is SEHNR and CDR2 FQNEAQ (reference sequence). The germline V and J ends were trimmed by 2 bases and 0 bases, with 6 bases remaining between them. The CDR3 has 14 amino acids. The CDR3 DNA follows: TGTGCCAGCAGCTTACTGCGGAGCACAGATACGCAGTATTTT. This translates into CASSLLRSTDTQYF.

This clone was found once. The chain carries TRBV19 and TRBJ2-7, with D unclear. Trimming took off 8 bases at V and 2 bases at J, with 16 bases between the two ends. The V gene's germline CDR1 is LNHDA and CDR2 SQIVND (reference sequence). This CDR3 has 14 residues. The CDR3 DNA sequence: TGTGCCAGTCAGGACCTTCATCCTCCCTACGAGCAGTACTTC. It encodes CASQDLHPPYEQYF.

This rearrangement joins TRBV20-1 to TRBJ2-3; 8 nucleotides agree with TRBD1. Germline loops: CDR1 DFQATT, CDR2 SNEGSKA (reference sequence). V lost 3 bases, J lost 3 bases, and 8 bases stayed unmatched. The length of the CDR3 is 15 residues. The CDR3 DNA reads as TGCAGTGCTAGTAGGACCAGGGGGCCGACAGATACGCAGTATTTT. Its protein product is CSASRTRGPTDTQYF.

The CDR3 is CASSVSHGPGTGVDSPLHF. The CDR3 DNA follows: TGTGCCAGCAGCGTATCCCACGGTCCCGGGACAGGGGTGGATTCACCCCTCCACTTT. The chain couples TRBV9 to TRBJ1-6; 10 bases map to TRBD1. This CDR3 spans 19 amino acids. CDR1 and CDR2 from the germline V gene are SGDLS and YYNGEE. The J segment lost 8 bases and the V segment lost 1 base, leaving 15 bases of the junction unmatched.

A remark on this clone: Germline is not matched at one junction end, which may reflect a read error. The rearrangement joins TRBV25-1 to TRBJ1-1; D not resolved. The germline V gene has CDR1 MGHDK and CDR2 SYGVNS. The CDR3 totals 11 residues. The CDR3 DNA is TGTGCCAGCAGTGGGAACGCTGAAGCTTTCTTT. Protein sequence: CASSGNAEAFF. Full variable domain (rest looked up from reference TRBV25-1 and TRBJ1-1): EADIYQTPRYLVIGTGKKITLECSQTMGHDKMYWYQQDPGMELHLIHYSYGVNSTEKGDLSSESTVSRIRTEHFPLTLESARPSHTSQYLCASSGNAEAFFGQGTRLTVV.

This sequence joins TRBV6-5 and TRBJ1-2, with D possibly matching TRBD1 (5 bases). This CDR3 is 12 amino acids long. The germline V gene has CDR1 MNHEY and CDR2 SVGAGI. V was pared by 7 bases and J by 6 bases, with 12 bases between. CDR3 sequence reads: CASKEGYNGYTF. The DNA for the CDR3 is TGTGCCAGCAAGGAGGGGTATAATGGCTACACCTTC.

The J gene is TRBJ1-1, the V gene TRBV7-3, with D possibly being TRBD1 (5 bases). V lost 2 bases and J lost 4, with 11 bases in between. The germline V gene encodes CDR1 SGHTA and CDR2 FQGTGA. The CDR3 sequence is 14 residues long. In DNA, the CDR3 is TGTGCCAGCAGCTTAGCTCAGGGTGTCACTGAAGCTTTCTTT. As protein: CASSLAQGVTEAFF.

This chain connects TRBV5-1 to TRBJ2-2; 12 bases align to TRBD2. Germline values: CDR1 SGHRS, CDR2 YFSETQ. The CDR3 extends over 18 amino acids. J was trimmed by 2 bases and V by 2 bases; bases with no gene match: 7. The CDR3: CASSLTSGGPPNTGELFF. The CDR3 DNA is TGCGCCAGCAGCTTAACTAGCGGGGGGCCTCCTAACACCGGGGAGCTGTTTTTT. Drawing the rest from reference TRBV5-1 and TRBJ2-2, the complete variable domain is KAGVTQTPRYLIKTRGQQVTLSCSPISGHRSVSWYQQTPGQGLQFLFEYFSETQRNKGNFPGRFSGRQFSNSRSEMNVSTLELGDSALYLCASSLTSGGPPNTGELFFGEGSRLTVL.

This sequence joins TRBV7-8 and TRBJ2-7, with 10 bases fitting TRBD1. CDR1 is SGHVS and CDR2 is FQNEAQ in the germline V gene. The CDR3 is made up of 16 amino acids. V shed 5 bases, J shed 1 base, and the junction held 8 bases outside the gene matches. The DNA of the CDR3 is TGTGCCAGCAGCCCCGGGACAGGGGAAGAGTCCTACGAGCAGTACTTC. Encoded protein: CASSPGTGEESYEQYF.

This clone was detected only a few times. The chain couples TRBV19 to TRBJ2-3; D might be TRBD2 (6 bases). Trimming removed 2 bases at V and 3 bases at J, with 6 bases between. The CDR3 spans 13 residues. Germline V gene data show CDR1 as LNHDA and CDR2 as SQIVND (reference sequence). The CDR3 spells CASSISGTDTQYF. In nucleotides, the CDR3 is TGTGCCAGTAGTATAAGCGGGACAGATACGCAGTATTTT.

The gene calls are TRBV4-1 and TRBJ1-2; 7 nucleotides align to TRBD1. The CDR3 runs 16 residues. The V segment lost 0 bases and the J segment 3 bases; nucleotides outside the gene matches: 7. Germline CDR1 reads MGHRA; CDR2 reads YSYEKL. The CDR3 nucleotides are TGCGCCAGCAGCCAAGAGGGGGTAGGGGGCGACTATGGCTACACCTTC. Its translation: CASSQEGVGGDYGYTF.

The chain employs TRBV11-2 and TRBJ2-2; D is unclear. The CDR3 length is 15 residues. V dropped 5 bases and J dropped 1 base, with 11 bases sitting between them. Germline V gives CDR1 SGHAT, CDR2 FQNNGV. The CDR3 reads CASSQLWGNTGELFF. CDR3 DNA: TGTGCCAGCAGCCAACTCTGGGGGAACACCGGGGAGCTGTTTTTT.

CDR3 coding DNA: TGTGCCAGCAGCAGTACTGACGCATTTTCCACGGCCCTAGAGACCCAGTACTTC. Its protein is CASSSTDAFSTALETQYF. The chain is built from TRBV2 and TRBJ2-5; D call uncertain. V lost 6 bases to trimming and J lost 4 bases, with 27 bases between them. The CDR3 has 18 amino acids. In germline, CDR1 is SNHLY, CDR2 FYNNEI.

The table lists this clone with a few counts. The chain couples TRBV7-2 to TRBJ2-7; TRBD2 aligns across 12 bases. The V and J ends lost 2 bases and 7 bases, in that order; junction bases with no gene match: 6. CDR1 SGHTA and CDR2 FQGNSA come from the germline V gene. The CDR3 runs 15 residues. CDR3 protein: CASSLYLAGGREQYF. The CDR3, as DNA: TGTGCCAGCAGCTTATACCTAGCGGGGGGGCGAGAGCAGTACTTC.

The chain is built from TRBV19 and TRBJ2-2; D not resolved. Looked up from germline, CDR1 is LNHDA and CDR2 is SQIVND (reference sequence). The CDR3 extends over 14 amino acids. The V and J ends lost 11 bases and 0 bases respectively, with 13 bases between them. CDR3 nucleotide sequence: TGTGCCGCCGCCCCGGGCCCGAACACCGGGGAGCTGTTTTTT. Encoded protein: CAAAPGPNTGELFF.

The chain carries TRBV6-5 and TRBJ2-3, with D hard to call. Germline CDR1 MNHEY, CDR2 SVGAGI. V lost 5 bases and J lost 5, with 11 bases in between. The CDR3 is made up of 13 amino acids. Here the CDR3 reads CASSSPLGDTQYF. The CDR3, as DNA: TGTGCCAGCAGTAGCCCCTTGGGAGATACGCAGTATTTT.

The chain employs TRBV6-2 or TRBV6-3 and TRBJ2-7; D is undetermined. The V gene's germline CDR1 is MNHEY and CDR2 SVGEGT. V lost 0 bases and J 4 bases, leaving 7 bases between the germline ends. The CDR3 contains 13 residues. The CDR3 region has the DNA TGTGCCAGCAGTTACTCGGCCCTATACGAGCAGTACTTC. Encoded protein: CASSYSALYEQYF.

The chain carries TRBV6-5 and TRBJ2-5, with D perhaps TRBD2 (6 bases). Germline CDR1 reads MNHEY; CDR2 reads SVGAGI. The CDR3 consists of 13 residues. V was shortened by 5 bases and J by 4 bases, with 11 bases between the two germline ends. The CDR3 nucleotides read TGTGCCAGCAGTCCTCGACTAGGAGAGACCCAGTACTTC. This encodes CASSPRLGETQYF.

This chain links TRBV13 with TRBJ1-3; D gene ambiguous. The CDR3 totals 15 residues. Looked up from germline, CDR1 is PRHDT and CDR2 is FYEKMQ (reference sequence). Trimming pared 3 bases from V and 2 bases from J, leaving 11 bases between. The CDR3, as DNA: TGTGCCAGCAGCTTTATGCAGGCTCCTGGAAACACCATATATTTT. Protein sequence: CASSFMQAPGNTIYF. The full variable domain, its missing parts supplied by reference TRBV13 and TRBJ1-3, is AAGVIQSPRHLIKEKRETATLKCYPIPRHDTVYWYQQGPGQDPQFLISFYEKMQSDKGSIPDRFSAQQFSDYHSELNMSSLELGDSALYFCASSFMQAPGNTIYFGEGSWLTVV.

The chain has TRBV19 and TRBJ1-5; unclear D gene. Trimming cost V 2 bases and J 2 bases, with 13 bases left between them. Per the germline V gene, CDR1 is LNHDA and CDR2 is SQIVND (reference sequence). This CDR3 region has 16 residues. CDR3 residues: CASSIILGRGNQPQHF. In DNA form, the CDR3 reads TGTGCCAGTAGTATAATCCTAGGACGTGGCAATCAGCCCCAGCATTTT.